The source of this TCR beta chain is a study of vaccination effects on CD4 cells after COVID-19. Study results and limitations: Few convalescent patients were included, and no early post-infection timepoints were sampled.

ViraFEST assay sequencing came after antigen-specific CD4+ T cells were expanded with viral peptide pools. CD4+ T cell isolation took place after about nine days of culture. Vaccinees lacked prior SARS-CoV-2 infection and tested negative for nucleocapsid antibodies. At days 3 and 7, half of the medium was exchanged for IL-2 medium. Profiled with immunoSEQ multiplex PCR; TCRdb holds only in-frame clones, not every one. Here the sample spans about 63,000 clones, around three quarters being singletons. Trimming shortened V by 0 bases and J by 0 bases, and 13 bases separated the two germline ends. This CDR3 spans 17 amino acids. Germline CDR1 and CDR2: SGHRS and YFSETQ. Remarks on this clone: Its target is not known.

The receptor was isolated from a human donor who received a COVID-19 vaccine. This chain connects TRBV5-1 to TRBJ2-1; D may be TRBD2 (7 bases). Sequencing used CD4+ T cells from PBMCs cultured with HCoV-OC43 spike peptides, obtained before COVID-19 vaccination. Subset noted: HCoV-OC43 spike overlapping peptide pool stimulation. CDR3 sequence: CASSLDGGGPSYNEQFF. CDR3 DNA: TGCGCCAGCAGCTTGGATGGGGGGGGCCCCTCCTACAATGAGCAGTTCTTC.